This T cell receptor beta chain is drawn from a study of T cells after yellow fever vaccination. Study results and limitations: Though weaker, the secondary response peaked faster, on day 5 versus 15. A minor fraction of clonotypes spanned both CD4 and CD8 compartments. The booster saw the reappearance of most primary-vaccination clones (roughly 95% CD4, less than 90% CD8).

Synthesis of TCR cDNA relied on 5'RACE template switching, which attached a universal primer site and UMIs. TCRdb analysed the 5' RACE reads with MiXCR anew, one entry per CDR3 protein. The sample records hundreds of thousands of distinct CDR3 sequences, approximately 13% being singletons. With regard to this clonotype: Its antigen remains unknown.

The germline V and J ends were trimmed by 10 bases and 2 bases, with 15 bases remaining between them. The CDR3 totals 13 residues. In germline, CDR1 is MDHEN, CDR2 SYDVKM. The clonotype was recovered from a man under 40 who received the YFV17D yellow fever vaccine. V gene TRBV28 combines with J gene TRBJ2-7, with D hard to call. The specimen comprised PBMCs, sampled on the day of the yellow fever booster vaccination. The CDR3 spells CATSANYPYEQYF. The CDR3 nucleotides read TGTGCCACCTCGGCGAACTACCCCTACGAGCAGTACTTC.